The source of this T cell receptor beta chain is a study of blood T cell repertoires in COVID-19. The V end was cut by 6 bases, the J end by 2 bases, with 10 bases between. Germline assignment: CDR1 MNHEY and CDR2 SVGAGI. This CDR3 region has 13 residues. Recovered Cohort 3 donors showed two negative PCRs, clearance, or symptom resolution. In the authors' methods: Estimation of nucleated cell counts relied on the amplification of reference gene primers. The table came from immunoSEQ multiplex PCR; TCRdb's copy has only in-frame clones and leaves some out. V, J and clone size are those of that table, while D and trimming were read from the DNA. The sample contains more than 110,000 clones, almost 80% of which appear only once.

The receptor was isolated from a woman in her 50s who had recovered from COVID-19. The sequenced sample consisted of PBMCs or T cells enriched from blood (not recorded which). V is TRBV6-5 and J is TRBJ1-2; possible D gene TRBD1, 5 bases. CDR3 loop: CASREGRNYGYTF. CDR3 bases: TGTGCCAGCAGGGAGGGACGGAACTATGGCTACACCTTC.